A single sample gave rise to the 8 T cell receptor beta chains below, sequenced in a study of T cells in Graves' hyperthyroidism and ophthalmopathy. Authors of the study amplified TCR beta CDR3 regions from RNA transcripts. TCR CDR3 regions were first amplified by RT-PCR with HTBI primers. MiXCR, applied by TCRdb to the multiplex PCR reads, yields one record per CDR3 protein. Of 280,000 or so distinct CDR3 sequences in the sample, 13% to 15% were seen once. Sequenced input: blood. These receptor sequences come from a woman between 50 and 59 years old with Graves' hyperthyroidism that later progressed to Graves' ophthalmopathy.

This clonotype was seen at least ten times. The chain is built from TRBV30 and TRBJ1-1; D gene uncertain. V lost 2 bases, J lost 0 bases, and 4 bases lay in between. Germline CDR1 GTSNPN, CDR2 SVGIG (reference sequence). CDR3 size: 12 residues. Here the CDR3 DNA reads TGTGCCTGGAGTAAAATGAACACTGAAGCTTTCTTT. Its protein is CAWSKMNTEAFF.

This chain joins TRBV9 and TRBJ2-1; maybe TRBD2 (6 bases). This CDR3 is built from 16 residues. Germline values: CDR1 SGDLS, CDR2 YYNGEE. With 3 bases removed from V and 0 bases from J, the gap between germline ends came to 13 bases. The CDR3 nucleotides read TGTGCCAGCAGCGAATTAGCGGCTAGCTCCTACAATGAGCAGTTCTTC. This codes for CASSELAASSYNEQFF.

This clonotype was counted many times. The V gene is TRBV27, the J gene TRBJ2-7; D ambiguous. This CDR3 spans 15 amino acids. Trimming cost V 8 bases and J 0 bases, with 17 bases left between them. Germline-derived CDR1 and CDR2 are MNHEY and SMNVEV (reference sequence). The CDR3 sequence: CASGERAALSYEQYF. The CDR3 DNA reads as TGTGCCAGCGGCGAAAGGGCGGCACTCTCCTACGAGCAGTACTTC.

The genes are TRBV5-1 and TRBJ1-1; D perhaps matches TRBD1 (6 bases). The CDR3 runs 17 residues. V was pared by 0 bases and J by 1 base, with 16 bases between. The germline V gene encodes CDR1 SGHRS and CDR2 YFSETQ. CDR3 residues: CASSLGPLGGQNTEAFF. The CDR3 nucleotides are TGCGCCAGCAGCTTGGGCCCCCTAGGGGGGCAGAACACTGAAGCTTTCTTT. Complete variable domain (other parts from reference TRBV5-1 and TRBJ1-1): KAGVTQTPRYLIKTRGQQVTLSCSPISGHRSVSWYQQTPGQGLQFLFEYFSETQRNKGNFPGRFSGRQFSNSRSEMNVSTLELGDSALYLCASSLGPLGGQNTEAFFGQGTRLTVV.

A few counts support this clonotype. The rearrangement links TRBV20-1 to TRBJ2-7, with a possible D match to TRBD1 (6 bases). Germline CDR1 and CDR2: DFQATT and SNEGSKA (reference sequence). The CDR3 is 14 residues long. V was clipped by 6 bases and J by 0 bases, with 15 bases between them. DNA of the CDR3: TGCAGTGCGCATACCCGGGACATCTCCTACGAGCAGTACTTC. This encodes CSAHTRDISYEQYF.

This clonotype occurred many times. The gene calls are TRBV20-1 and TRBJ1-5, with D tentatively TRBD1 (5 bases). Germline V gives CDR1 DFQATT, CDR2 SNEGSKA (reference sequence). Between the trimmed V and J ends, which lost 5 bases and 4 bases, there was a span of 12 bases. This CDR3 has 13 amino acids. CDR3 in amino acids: CSAYRFPNQPQHF. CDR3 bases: TGCAGTGCTTACAGGTTTCCTAATCAGCCCCAGCATTTT.

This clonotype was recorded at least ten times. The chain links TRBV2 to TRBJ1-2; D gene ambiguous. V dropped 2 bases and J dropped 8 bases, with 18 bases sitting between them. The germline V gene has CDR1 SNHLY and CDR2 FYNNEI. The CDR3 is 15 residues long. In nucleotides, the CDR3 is TGTGCCAGCAGTGAAAGATTAAAGGGAAGTGGGGGCTACACCTTC. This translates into CASSERLKGSGGYTF.

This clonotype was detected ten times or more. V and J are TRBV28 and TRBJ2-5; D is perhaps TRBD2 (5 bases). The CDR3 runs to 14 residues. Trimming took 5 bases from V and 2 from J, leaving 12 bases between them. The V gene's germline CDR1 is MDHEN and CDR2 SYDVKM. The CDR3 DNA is TGTGCCAGCAGTGAGGGAGTTGGTCAAGAGACCCAGTACTTC. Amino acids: CASSEGVGQETQYF.